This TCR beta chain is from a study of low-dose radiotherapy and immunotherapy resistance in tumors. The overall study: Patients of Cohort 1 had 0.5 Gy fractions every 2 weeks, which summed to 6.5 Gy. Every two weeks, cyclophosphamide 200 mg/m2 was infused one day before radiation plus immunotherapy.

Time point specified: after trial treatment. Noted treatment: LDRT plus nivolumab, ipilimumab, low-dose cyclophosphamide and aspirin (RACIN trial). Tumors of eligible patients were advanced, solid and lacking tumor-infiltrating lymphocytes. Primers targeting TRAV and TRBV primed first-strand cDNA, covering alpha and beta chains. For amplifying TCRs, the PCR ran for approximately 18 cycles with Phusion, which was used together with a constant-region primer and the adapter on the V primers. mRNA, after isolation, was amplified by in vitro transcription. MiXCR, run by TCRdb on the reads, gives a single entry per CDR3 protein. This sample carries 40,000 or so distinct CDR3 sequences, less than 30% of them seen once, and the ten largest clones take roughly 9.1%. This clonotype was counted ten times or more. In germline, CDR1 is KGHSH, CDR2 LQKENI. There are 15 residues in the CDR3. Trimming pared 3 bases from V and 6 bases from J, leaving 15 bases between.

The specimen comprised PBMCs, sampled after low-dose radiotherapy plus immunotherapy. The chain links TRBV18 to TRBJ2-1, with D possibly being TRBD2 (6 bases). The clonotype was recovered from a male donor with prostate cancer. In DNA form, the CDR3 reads TGTGCCAGCTCACCTCTCGGGACTTCCAGCAATGAGCAGTTCTTC. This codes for CASSPLGTSSNEQFF.